One and the same sample provided the 26 T cell receptor beta chains below, sequenced in a study of post-analysis software for immune sequencing data. Unique molecular identifiers were carried by the TCR beta cDNA libraries. TCRdb reprocessed the PCR reads via MiXCR and lists one record per CDR3 protein. The table lists about 460,000 distinct CDR3 sequences, roughly 45% of them singletons. For these receptors, no antigen is known. Points from the study as a whole: The five TRBV segments detected at higher frequency in patients than in controls included TRBV5-6, TRBV5-1 and TRBV20-1.

Specimen: blood. Receptor source: a girl between 10 and 17 years old with multiple sclerosis.

This clonotype was observed a handful of times. The chain couples TRBV12-3 or TRBV12-4 to TRBJ1-1; 7 nucleotides match TRBD1. V dropped 5 bases and J dropped 0; count of bases not matched to a gene: 6. The CDR3 contains 15 residues. DNA of the CDR3: TGTGCCAGCAGTCCGACAGGGAGCATGAACACTGAAGCTTTCTTT. This sequence encodes CASSPTGSMNTEAFF.

Only a few counts were recorded for this clonotype. This chain links TRBV28 with TRBJ2-3; TRBD2 matches 7 bases. Germline V gene data show CDR1 as MDHEN and CDR2 as SYDVKM. The CDR3 has 12 amino acids. DNA of the CDR3: TGTGCAGGAGGAGCGGGGACAGATACGCAGTATTTT. This translates into CAGGAGTDTQYF.

The DNA for the CDR3 is TGTGCCAGCAGTTTGCACAGTAACTACGAGCAGTACTTC. Translating gives CASSLHSNYEQYF. This chain joins TRBV6-5 and TRBJ2-7; D remains ambiguous. Germline CDR1 reads MNHEY; CDR2 reads SVGAGI. V lost 4 bases, J lost 3 bases, and 10 bases lay in between. There are 13 residues in the CDR3.

This rearrangement joins TRBV29-1 to TRBJ2-1; D might be TRBD2 (5 bases). V lost 0 bases and J lost 0, with 6 bases in between. The CDR3 has 14 amino acids. Germline V gene lookup returns CDR1 SQVTM and CDR2 ANQGSEA. The CDR3 loop reads CSVEETNSYNEQFF. CDR3 nucleotides: TGCAGCGTTGAAGAGACTAACTCCTACAATGAGCAGTTCTTC.

CDR3 sequence: CSARGLAGAIVDEQYF. The CDR3 nucleotides are TGCAGTGCTAGGGGTCTAGCGGGAGCAATAGTCGACGAGCAGTACTTC. The genes are TRBV20-1 and TRBJ2-7; 10 positions agree with TRBD2. V lost 3 bases to trimming and J lost 5 bases; unmatched junction nucleotides: 13. This CDR3 has 16 residues. In germline, CDR1 is DFQATT, CDR2 SNEGSKA (reference sequence).

CDR3 sequence reads: CSVAPTSPNEQFF. CDR3 nucleotides: TGCAGCGTTGCCCCGACGAGTCCCAATGAGCAGTTCTTC. The V and J genes are TRBV29-1 and TRBJ2-1, with no clear D. CDR1 is SQVTM and CDR2 is ANQGSEA in the germline V gene. V lost 4 bases and J lost 6, with 13 bases in between. This CDR3 has 13 residues.

The chain has TRBV5-1 and TRBJ2-1; 10 positions agree with TRBD1. The CDR3 is 15 residues long. V trimming: 3 bases; J trimming: 4 bases; junction bases outside the gene matches: 4. Germline values: CDR1 SGHRS, CDR2 YFSETQ. For the CDR3, the DNA is TGCGCCAGCAGCTCCGGGACAGGGGCTTACAATGAGCAGTTCTTC. Amino acids: CASSSGTGAYNEQFF.

This clonotype was recorded a few times. The genes are TRBV27 and TRBJ2-5; D might be TRBD2 (7 bases). The CDR3 consists of 14 residues. Germline CDR1 is MNHEY and CDR2 is SMNVEV (reference sequence). V was trimmed by 6 bases and J by 5 bases, leaving 16 bases between them. CDR3 sequence reads: CASSPGGRRETQYF. The CDR3 bases are TGTGCCAGCAGCCCCGGGGGGCGCAGGGAGACCCAGTACTTC.

This chain connects TRBV5-1 to TRBJ2-5; TRBD2 might be the D (6 bases). V dropped 0 bases and J dropped 1 base, with 10 bases sitting between them. Germline V gene lookup returns CDR1 SGHRS and CDR2 YFSETQ. The CDR3 is 15 residues long. CDR3 amino acids: CASSLASGPQETQYF. The CDR3 region has the DNA TGCGCCAGCAGCTTGGCCAGCGGGCCCCAAGAGACCCAGTACTTC.

The V and J genes are TRBV20-1 and TRBJ1-2, with 10 bases lining up with TRBD1. V trimming: 2 bases; J trimming: 8 bases; junction bases outside the gene matches: 5. From germline, CDR1 is DFQATT and CDR2 SNEGSKA (reference sequence). The CDR3 contains 13 residues. The CDR3 nucleotides are TGCAGTGCTAGACCGGACAGGGGGAGAGGCTACACCTTC. It specifies CSARPDRGRGYTF.

The chain combines TRBV28 with TRBJ2-7; 12 nucleotides align to TRBD1. The CDR3 extends over 16 amino acids. V shed 8 bases, J shed 7 bases, and the junction held 15 bases outside the gene matches. Per germline, CDR1 MDHEN and CDR2 SYDVKM. CDR3 region: CASLPPGQGAGNEQYF. DNA for the CDR3: TGTGCCAGCCTCCCTCCGGGACAGGGGGCGGGTAATGAGCAGTACTTC.

The chain carries TRBV29-1 and TRBJ1-2; maybe TRBD1 (6 bases). V dropped 7 bases and J dropped 2 bases, with 17 bases sitting between them. Germline V gene sequence: CDR1 SQVTM, CDR2 ANQGSEA. The length of the CDR3 is 14 residues. The CDR3 sequence: CSARGDKENYGYTF. The CDR3 DNA reads as TGCAGCGCCCGAGGGGACAAGGAGAACTATGGCTACACCTTC.

The chain is built from TRBV7-3 and TRBJ2-3, with D perhaps TRBD1 or TRBD2 (7 bases each). This CDR3 spans 16 amino acids. Germline V lookup: CDR1 SGHTA, CDR2 FQGTGA. The V and J ends lost 5 bases and 6 bases respectively, with 21 bases between them. CDR3 sequence reads: CASSLHREAGQDTQYF. DNA of the CDR3: TGTGCCAGCAGCCTGCACAGGGAAGCGGGACAGGATACGCAGTATTTT.

This chain connects TRBV5-1 to TRBJ1-2; no firm D call. CDR1 and CDR2 (germline): SGHRS, YFSETQ. The ends were cut back, 0 bases at V and 4 bases at J, with 10 bases in the middle. CDR3 length: 14 amino acids. CDR3 sequence (DNA): TGCGCCAGCAGCTTGGCGGGCTCTGGCTATGGCTACACCTTC. Its protein product is CASSLAGSGYGYTF.

This clonotype appeared a few times. This chain joins TRBV28 and TRBJ2-1; TRBD2 matches 9 bases. Trimming took 0 bases from V and 5 from J; bases not matched to a gene: 2. The CDR3 runs 15 residues. CDR1 MDHEN and CDR2 SYDVKM come from the germline V gene. The CDR3 DNA is TGTGCCAGCAGTTTATGGGCTAGCGGGAACAATGAGCAGTTCTTC. Translation: CASSLWASGNNEQFF.

The chain has TRBV20-1 and TRBJ1-6; D is unclear. Germline CDR1 reads DFQATT; CDR2 reads SNEGSKA (reference sequence). The CDR3 is 13 residues long. Between the trimmed V and J ends, which lost 3 bases and 8 bases, there was a span of 11 bases. The CDR3 nucleotides read TGCAGTGCTAGGAACGTGGAAGATTCACCCCTCCACTTT. Translation: CSARNVEDSPLHF.

Here the CDR3 DNA reads TGCGCCAGCAGCTTGGACCCAGGGGACAACACTGAAGCTTTCTTT. This translates into CASSLDPGDNTEAFF. The V call is TRBV5-1, the J call TRBJ1-1; tentative D call: TRBD1 (6 bases). Germline V gene lookup returns CDR1 SGHRS and CDR2 YFSETQ. V was cut by 0 bases and J by 2 bases, with 11 bases left in between. CDR3 length equals 15 residues.

The sample holds one count of this clonotype. This chain joins TRBV20-1 and TRBJ2-5; 14 bases are a match to TRBD2. The junction had 11 bases not matched to a gene; V was cut back by 6 bases and J by 11 bases. Germline V gene data show CDR1 as DFQATT and CDR2 as SNEGSKA (reference sequence). The CDR3 loop spans 14 amino acids. CDR3 nucleotide sequence: TGCAGTGCGCCCCGACTAGCGGGAGGGGTAGAGCAGTACTTC. Its translation: CSAPRLAGGVEQYF.

This clonotype was counted only a few times. V and J are TRBV3-1 and TRBJ2-2; D uncertain. The CDR3 is 11 amino acids. The germline gives CDR1 LGHDT, CDR2 YNNKEL (reference sequence). The V and J ends lost 2 bases and 5 bases respectively, with 0 bases between them. In DNA form, the CDR3 reads TGTGCCAGCAGCCAAACCGGGGAGCTGTTTTTT. This codes for CASSQTGELFF. Complete variable domain (other parts from reference TRBV3-1 and TRBJ2-2): DTAVSQTPKYLVTQMGNDKSIKCEQNLGHDTMYWYKQDSKKFLKIMFSYNNKELIINETVPNRFSPKSPDKAHLNLHINSLELGDSAVYFCASSQTGELFFGEGSRLTVL.

This chain connects TRBV7-2 to TRBJ1-1; D is unresolved. Trimming took 3 bases from V and 6 from J, leaving 14 bases between them. The CDR3 is 14 amino acids. Per germline, CDR1 SGHTA and CDR2 FQGNSA. The CDR3 sequence is CASSLTSLAAEAFF. DNA for the CDR3: TGTGCCAGCAGCTTGACCTCGTTGGCCGCTGAAGCTTTCTTT.

The rearrangement links TRBV24-1 to TRBJ2-7; 7 nucleotides match TRBD2. The trim removed 3 bases at V and 4 bases at J, leaving 8 bases unmatched. This CDR3 spans 15 amino acids. Germline V CDR1 and CDR2: KGHDR, SFDVKD. CDR3 region: CATSDGVSGNYEQYF. In nucleotides, the CDR3 is TGTGCCACCAGTGATGGGGTAAGCGGGAATTACGAGCAGTACTTC.

This clonotype was seen more than once but under ten times. The chain is built from TRBV20-1 and TRBJ1-2, with D possibly being TRBD1 (5 bases). The CDR3 sequence is 14 residues long. Germline V CDR1 and CDR2: DFQATT, SNEGSKA (reference sequence). Trimming removed 0 bases at V and 0 bases at J, with 8 bases between. The CDR3 nucleotides read TGCAGTGCTAGAGATATCAGGGCTAACTATGGCTACACCTTC. Amino acids: CSARDIRANYGYTF.

The J gene is TRBJ2-3, the V gene TRBV5-1; 8 bases are a match to TRBD1. Germline CDR1 SGHRS, CDR2 YFSETQ. This CDR3 is 16 amino acids long. J lost 4 bases, V lost 0 bases, and 7 bases had no gene match. Here the CDR3 reads CASSLEYRTGSDTQYF. CDR3 DNA sequence: TGCGCCAGCAGCTTGGAATACAGGACAGGGTCAGATACGCAGTATTTT.

The chain recombines TRBV5-1 with TRBJ1-6, with no clear D. There are 17 residues in the CDR3. The V end was cut by 4 bases, the J end by 0 bases, with 14 bases between. Germline values: CDR1 SGHRS, CDR2 YFSETQ. CDR3 nucleotide sequence: TGCGCCAGCAGCCCGTCACCTGCGAGCTCCTATAATTCACCCCTCCACTTT. Translating gives CASSPSPASSYNSPLHF.

The chain carries TRBV6-1 and TRBJ1-1; D may be TRBD1 (5 bases). Between the trimmed V and J ends, which lost 0 bases and 3 bases, there was a span of 11 bases. This CDR3 spans 15 amino acids. Looked up from germline, CDR1 is MNHNS and CDR2 is SASEGT. The CDR3 reads CASSEARGDYTEAFF. In DNA form, the CDR3 reads TGTGCCAGCAGTGAAGCAAGAGGGGACTACACTGAAGCTTTCTTT.

This clonotype was counted a few times. The chain links TRBV25-1 to TRBJ2-7; D possibly matches TRBD1 or TRBD2 (5 bases each). Germline CDR1 is MGHDK and CDR2 is SYGVNS. This CDR3 comprises 13 residues. V gave up 8 bases and J gave up 2 bases, with 13 bases separating them. CDR3 loop: CASEGPDTYEQYF. The CDR3 region has the DNA TGTGCCAGCGAGGGGCCCGATACCTACGAGCAGTACTTC.